Listed here are 32 T cell receptor beta chains from one sample, sequenced in a study of blood T cell repertoires in COVID-19. TCRdb keeps only in-frame clones here, not all; method: immunoSEQ multiplex PCR. The table has 100,000 or so clones, more than 85% seen once; the top ten hold 2.3%. The specimen sequenced was peripheral blood. Source of these receptors: a human donor with active COVID-19. The donor label of this sample is uncertain.

This sequence joins TRBV29-1 and TRBJ1-1, with D uncertain. Trimming stripped 0 bases from V and 2 bases from J, with 7 bases between. CDR1 and CDR2 from the germline V gene are SQVTM and ANQGSEA. CDR3 size: 13 residues. DNA of the CDR3: TGCAGCGTTGAAGATAGCGGAAACACTGAAGCTTTCTTT. This sequence encodes CSVEDSGNTEAFF. The full variable domain, its missing parts supplied by reference TRBV29-1 and TRBJ1-1, is SAVISQKPSRDICQRGTSLTIQCQVDSQVTMMFWYRQQPGQSLTLIATANQGSEATYESGFVIDKFPISRPNLTFSTLTVSNMSPEDSSIYLCSVEDSGNTEAFFGQGTRLTVV.

About this clone: One end of the junction varies from germline; a read error may be responsible. The rearrangement joins TRBV19 to TRBJ1-1; D remains ambiguous. Germline V gene data show CDR1 as LNHDA and CDR2 as SQIVND (reference sequence). The CDR3 is 11 residues long. The CDR3 bases are TGTGCCACATGGAGGAACGCTGAAGCTTTCTTT. Translation gives CATWRNAEAFF.

The CDR3 nucleotides are TGTGCCAGCAGCGTAGTGGGCCTCCCCGGGGCCGGGGAGCTGTTTTTT. Amino acids: CASSVVGLPGAGELFF. The V and J genes are TRBV9 and TRBJ2-2; perhaps TRBD2 as D (5 bases). V dropped 0 bases and J dropped 6 bases, with 15 bases sitting between them. Germline V gene data show CDR1 as SGDLS and CDR2 as YYNGEE. The CDR3 spans 16 residues.

The chain recombines TRBV5-1 with TRBJ2-1; 8 bases match TRBD1. This CDR3 is 13 amino acids long. V dropped 2 bases and J dropped 9; count of bases not matched to a gene: 4. CDR1 SGHRS and CDR2 YFSETQ come from the germline V gene. This CDR3 is CASSFQGASEQFF. The CDR3 region has the DNA TGCGCCAGCAGCTTTCAGGGGGCCAGTGAGCAGTTCTTC.

This chain links TRBV2 with TRBJ1-4; D is possibly TRBD1 (5 bases). With 8 bases removed from V and 0 bases from J, the gap between germline ends came to 13 bases. The CDR3 runs to 15 residues. CDR1 is SNHLY, CDR2 FYNNEI, per germline. This CDR3 reads CASDGGGATNEKLFF. The CDR3 bases are TGTGCCAGCGACGGGGGTGGTGCAACTAATGAAAAACTGTTTTTT.

The chain links TRBV3-1 (or the pseudogene TRBV3-2) to TRBJ1-6; tentative D call: TRBD1 (5 bases). The CDR3 runs to 16 residues. Between the trimmed V and J ends, which lost 3 bases and 7 bases, there was a span of 16 bases. Per germline, CDR1 LGHDT and CDR2 YNNKEL (reference sequence). The CDR3 reads CASSQSTSRGNSPLHF. CDR3 in DNA: TGTGCCAGCAGCCAGTCTACTTCAAGGGGAAATTCACCCCTCCACTTT.

The chain links TRBV10-3 to TRBJ1-1; TRBD1 is a possible D gene (5 bases). The V end was cut by 6 bases, the J end by 6 bases, with 14 bases between. CDR1 is ENHRY, CDR2 SYGVKD, per germline. There are 13 residues in the CDR3. Here the CDR3 reads CAISTTDSPEAFF. CDR3 DNA sequence: TGTGCCATCAGCACCACAGACAGTCCTGAAGCTTTCTTT.

In this sample, this clone turned up once. The chain carries TRBV19 and TRBJ2-3; TRBD1 matches at 8 bases. Germline V gene lookup returns CDR1 LNHDA and CDR2 SQIVND (reference sequence). The CDR3 is 15 amino acids. The trim removed 6 bases at V and 2 bases at J, leaving 7 bases unmatched. In nucleotides, the CDR3 is TGTGCCAGTAGAGACCGGGGACAGGACACAGATACGCAGTATTTT. The encoded protein is CASRDRGQDTDTQYF.

The J gene is TRBJ2-3, the V gene TRBV7-2; 12 nucleotides align to TRBD2. The CDR3 spans 16 residues. CDR1 is SGHTA and CDR2 is FQGNSA in the germline V gene. The CDR3 here is CDTCSSGGAGEHTQYF. DNA for the CDR3: TGTGACACTTGTTCTAGCGGGGGGGCAGGGGAGCATACGCAGTATTTT.

The chain links TRBV20-1 to TRBJ2-3; D unclear. V lost 0 bases and J lost 5, with 3 bases in between. The length of the CDR3 is 11 residues. Per germline, CDR1 DFQATT and CDR2 SNEGSKA (reference sequence). CDR3: CSARDQDTQYF. The CDR3 region has the DNA TGCAGTGCTAGAGATCAAGATACGCAGTATTTT.

This chain links TRBV5-4 with TRBJ1-4; tentative D call: TRBD1 (6 bases). V was trimmed by 3 bases and J by 2 bases, leaving 14 bases between them. CDR1 and CDR2 from the germline V gene are SGHNT and YYREEE (reference sequence). This CDR3 has 16 amino acids. CDR3 protein: CASSSDRIATNEKLFF. In DNA form, the CDR3 reads TGTGCCAGCAGCTCTGACAGGATTGCCACTAATGAAAAACTGTTTTTT.

This chain joins TRBV9 and TRBJ2-1, with 8 positions matching TRBD1. The germline gives CDR1 SGDLS, CDR2 YYNGEE. This CDR3 spans 14 amino acids. Germline trimming cut 1 base from V and 8 bases from J; bases unmatched to any gene: 5. The CDR3 region has the DNA TGTGCCAGCAGCGTACAGGGGGCGACGGATGAGCAGTTCTTC. Translated, it gives CASSVQGATDEQFF.

The gene calls are TRBV11-2 and TRBJ2-1, with TRBD2 identical over 7 bases. The CDR3 sequence is 17 residues long. CDR1 SGHAT and CDR2 FQNNGV come from the germline V gene. Losses at the gene ends were 5 bases for V and 0 bases for J; bases not matched to a gene: 10. CDR3 DNA: TGTGCCAGCAGCCAGTACCTAGCGGCTAGCTCCTACAATGAGCAGTTCTTC. Its protein product is CASSQYLAASSYNEQFF.

The chain is built from TRBV7-6 and TRBJ2-5; D is perhaps TRBD2 (6 bases). The CDR3 extends over 16 amino acids. Trimming shortened V by 4 bases and J by 5 bases, and 20 bases separated the two germline ends. The germline gives CDR1 SGHVS, CDR2 FNYEAQ. CDR3 loop: CASSSAGGSGVETQYF. In DNA, the CDR3 is TGTGCCAGCAGCTCGGCCGGGGGATCGGGTGTTGAGACCCAGTACTTC.

This clone was seen only a few times. The genes are TRBV7-9 and TRBJ2-7; D ambiguous. The ends were cut back, 1 base at V and 6 bases at J, with 7 bases in the middle. Germline V gene lookup returns CDR1 SEHNR and CDR2 FQNEAQ (reference sequence). This CDR3 has 12 residues. The CDR3 region is CASSLGLPEQYF. The CDR3 DNA sequence: TGTGCCAGCAGCTTAGGGCTTCCCGAGCAGTACTTC.

This chain joins TRBV7-2 and TRBJ2-1, with a tentative D call TRBD2 (5 bases). CDR1 and CDR2 (germline): SGHTA, FQGNSA. Trimming removed 4 bases at V and 7 bases at J, with 11 bases between. The CDR3 runs 13 residues. This CDR3 reads CASSSTTGNEQFF. The CDR3, as DNA: TGTGCCAGCAGCTCCACTACGGGGAATGAGCAGTTCTTC.

The chain couples TRBV4-3 to TRBJ1-6; 9 positions match TRBD1. This CDR3 region has 14 residues. Per the germline V gene, CDR1 is LGHNA and CDR2 is YSLEER. Trimming removed 3 bases from V and 7 bases from J; junction bases left unmatched: 1. Written as DNA, the CDR3 is TGCGCCAGCAGCCACGGGACAGGGAATTCACCCCTCCACTTT. Translated, it gives CASSHGTGNSPLHF.

The V gene is TRBV4-1, the J gene TRBJ2-2, with D perhaps TRBD2 (6 bases). Germline CDR1 and CDR2: MGHRA and YSYEKL. Trimming took 0 bases from V and 6 from J, leaving 26 bases between them. The CDR3 has 20 residues. The DNA of the CDR3 is TGCGCCAGCAGCCAAGATTCGGGGGTCGGGGTAGGGCTTGTTTCCGGGGAGCTGTTTTTT. This sequence encodes CASSQDSGVGVGLVSGELFF.

The chain uses TRBV11-2 and TRBJ1-1; D might be TRBD1 (5 bases). CDR3 size: 16 residues. Germline V gene data show CDR1 as SGHAT and CDR2 as FQNNGV. V lost 1 base and J 5 bases, leaving 17 bases between the germline ends. This CDR3 reads CASSLGQGSMLTEAFF. The CDR3 bases are TGTGCCAGCAGCTTAGGGCAGGGATCCATGTTAACTGAAGCTTTCTTT.

The chain carries TRBV9 and TRBJ1-1, with D tentatively TRBD1 (6 bases). Deletions cut 4 bases from V and 3 bases from J, with 10 bases between. This CDR3 is built from 13 residues. The germline V gene encodes CDR1 SGDLS and CDR2 YYNGEE. The CDR3: CASSLDRDTEAFF. CDR3 nucleotides: TGTGCCAGCAGCTTGGACAGAGACACTGAAGCTTTCTTT. Combining the CDR3 with reference TRBV9 and TRBJ1-1 gives the whole variable domain DSGVTQTPKHLITATGQRVTLRCSPRSGDLSVYWYQQSLDQGLQFLIQYYNGEERAKGNILERFSAQQFPDLHSELNLSSLELGDSALYFCASSLDRDTEAFFGQGTRLTVV.

This clone came up once. V usage is TRBV5-4 and J usage is TRBJ1-2, with 8 bases matching TRBD1. Trimming took 3 bases from V and 5 from J; bases not matched to a gene: 9. Germline CDR1 reads SGHNT; CDR2 reads YYREEE (reference sequence). CDR3 length equals 15 residues. CDR3 residues: CASSSAPQGGYGYTF. CDR3 nucleotides: TGTGCCAGCAGCTCTGCCCCACAGGGGGGGTATGGCTACACCTTC.

This chain uses TRBV2 with TRBJ1-5; 7 bases fit TRBD1. Trimming cost V 5 bases and J 3 bases; bases outside gene matches: 7. Germline V gene data show CDR1 as SNHLY and CDR2 as FYNNEI. The CDR3 is made up of 15 amino acids. CDR3 coding DNA: TGTGCCAGCAGTATCGGGACAGCCAACAATCAGCCCCAGCATTTT. Amino acid sequence: CASSIGTANNQPQHF.

The chain couples TRBV7-2 to TRBJ2-7, with D possibly matching TRBD1 (6 bases). This CDR3 region has 14 residues. CDR1 SGHTA and CDR2 FQGNSA come from the germline V gene. V dropped 3 bases and J dropped 5 bases, with 14 bases sitting between them. The CDR3 is CASSLAQGYNEQYF. Here the CDR3 DNA reads TGTGCCAGCAGCTTGGCACAGGGTTACAACGAGCAGTACTTC.

This chain joins TRBV19 and TRBJ2-7; maybe TRBD1 (5 bases). The CDR3 totals 15 residues. Germline V gene lookup returns CDR1 LNHDA and CDR2 SQIVND (reference sequence). V was shortened by 5 bases and J by 0 bases, with 14 bases between the two germline ends. In DNA, the CDR3 is TGTGCCAGTAGTCCAGGTCAGGGCAGCTCCTACGAGCAGTACTTC. This encodes CASSPGQGSSYEQYF.

J is TRBJ2-2 and V is TRBV19; the D is unclear. The CDR3 covers 11 residues. The germline V gene has CDR1 LNHDA and CDR2 SQIVND (reference sequence). The germline V and J ends were trimmed by 5 bases and 7 bases, with 5 bases remaining between them. Here the CDR3 reads CASSSSGELFF. CDR3 nucleotide sequence: TGTGCCAGTAGTTCTAGCGGGGAGCTGTTTTTT.

CDR3 DNA: TGTGCCAGCAGCTTGAGACTAGCGGGGGCGTACAATGAGCAGTTCTTC. Its translation: CASSLRLAGAYNEQFF. The chain has TRBV7-2 and TRBJ2-1, with TRBD2 matching 12 bases. The germline V gene encodes CDR1 SGHTA and CDR2 FQGNSA. CDR3 length: 16 residues. V was clipped by 3 bases and J by 4 bases; unmatched bases: 4. The entire variable domain, with the rest obtained from reference TRBV7-2 and TRBJ2-1, is as follows: GAGVSQSPSNKVTEKGKDVELRCDPISGHTALYWYRQSLGQGLEFLIYFQGNSAPDKSGLPSDRFSAERTGGSVSTLTIQRTQQEDSAVYLCASSLRLAGAYNEQFFGPGTRLTVL.

The chain combines TRBV2 with TRBJ1-2; D uncertain. This CDR3 spans 13 amino acids. The germline V gene has CDR1 SNHLY and CDR2 FYNNEI. The V gene lost 5 bases and the J gene lost 1 base, with 8 bases spanning the gap. CDR3 sequence reads: CASSPDINYGYTF. In DNA form, the CDR3 reads TGTGCCAGCAGTCCAGACATTAACTATGGCTACACCTTC.

This clone has a handful of counts. The gene calls are TRBV7-9 and TRBJ2-7; D might be TRBD1 (5 bases). The CDR3 spans 13 residues. Per the germline V gene, CDR1 is SEHNR and CDR2 is FQNEAQ (reference sequence). Trimming pared 7 bases from V and 0 bases from J, leaving 10 bases between. The CDR3 here is CASTRQISYEQYF. In nucleotides, the CDR3 is TGTGCCAGCACCCGACAGATCTCCTACGAGCAGTACTTC. Looking up the rest from reference TRBV7-9 and TRBJ2-7 gives the full variable domain: DTGVSQNPRHKITKRGQNVTFRCDPISEHNRLYWYRQTLGQGPEFLTYFQNEAQLEKSRLLSDRFSAERPKGSFSTLEIQRTEQGDSAMYLCASTRQISYEQYFGPGTRLTVT.

This chain links TRBV24-1 with TRBJ2-3, with D perhaps matching TRBD2 (6 bases). Trimming cost V 3 bases and J 0 bases, with 12 bases left between them. Looked up from germline, CDR1 is KGHDR and CDR2 is SFDVKD. The CDR3 runs 16 residues. The CDR3 is CATSDPGGSSTDTQYF. The CDR3 nucleotides are TGTGCCACCAGTGATCCCGGGGGTTCTAGCACAGATACGCAGTATTTT.

V gene TRBV28 combines with J gene TRBJ1-6; 7 bases map to TRBD1. Germline V gene sequence: CDR1 MDHEN, CDR2 SYDVKM. The length of the CDR3 is 17 residues. V shed 5 bases and J 0 bases; nucleotides not matched to a gene: 7. The CDR3 nucleotides are TGTGCCAGCAGTCCGGGGACAGCGAGCTCCTATAATTCACCCCTCCACTTT. Residues: CASSPGTASSYNSPLHF.

The chain has TRBV7-2 and TRBJ2-5, with 10 bases aligning to TRBD2. Germline V lookup: CDR1 SGHTA, CDR2 FQGNSA. The CDR3 totals 14 residues. Trimming cost V 6 bases and J 1 base; bases outside gene matches: 2. The CDR3 spells CASSWTSGQETQYF. The CDR3 DNA sequence: TGTGCCAGCAGTTGGACTAGCGGCCAAGAGACCCAGTACTTC.

This chain links TRBV7-3 with TRBJ2-3, with D possibly TRBD1 on 6 matching bases. Trimming shortened V by 5 bases and J by 6 bases, and 12 bases separated the two germline ends. There are 13 residues in the CDR3. Germline values: CDR1 SGHTA, CDR2 FQGTGA. CDR3 bases: TGTGCCAGCAGCCTCCAGGGGCCCGATACGCAGTATTTT. As protein: CASSLQGPDTQYF.